A single sample is the source of the 12 T cell receptor beta chains below, sequenced in a study of STAT5B mutations in CD4+ large granular lymphocyte leukemia. The method was immunoSEQ multiplex PCR; TCRdb's version includes in-frame clones alone and lacks a portion of them. Of approximately 19,000 clones in the sample, 70% are singletons; the top ten hold approximately 31%. The sequenced sample consisted of CD4+ T cells from blood buffy coats. These receptors were taken from a human donor in good health.

This clone was recorded a few times. The chain links TRBV4-1 to TRBJ1-1; 7 bases agree with TRBD1. With 3 bases clipped from V and 7 bases from J, the junction kept 11 bases outside the gene matches. Germline CDR1 and CDR2: MGHRA and YSYEKL. The CDR3 runs to 15 residues. The CDR3 sequence: CASSQVPGTAGEAFF. Here the CDR3 DNA reads TGCGCCAGCAGCCAGGTACCTGGGACAGCGGGTGAAGCTTTCTTT.

The CDR3 sequence: CAIKGTENEKLFF. The CDR3 DNA reads TGTGCCATCAAGGGGACAGAGAATGAAAAACTGTTTTTT. The V and J genes are TRBV10-3 and TRBJ1-4; 7 positions agree with TRBD1. This CDR3 is built from 13 residues. The J segment lost 5 bases and the V segment lost 7 bases, leaving 4 bases of the junction unmatched. Germline V gene lookup returns CDR1 ENHRY and CDR2 SYGVKD.

A few counts support this clone. The J gene is TRBJ1-1, the V gene TRBV7-9; D is uncertain. CDR3 size: 12 residues. Germline V gene data show CDR1 as SEHNR and CDR2 as FQNEAQ (reference sequence). Deletions cut 5 bases from V and 6 bases from J, with 10 bases between. The CDR3 reads CASSLGSAEAFF. DNA for the CDR3: TGTGCCAGCAGCCTCGGAAGCGCTGAAGCTTTCTTT.

The chain combines TRBV19 with TRBJ2-5; TRBD2 aligns across 8 bases. The germline V gene has CDR1 LNHDA and CDR2 SQIVND (reference sequence). The CDR3 is 15 amino acids. V trimming: 5 bases; J trimming: 5 bases; junction bases outside the gene matches: 10. CDR3 loop: CASSQNSGGGETQYF. Written as DNA, the CDR3 is TGTGCCAGTAGTCAAAACAGCGGGGGCGGGGAGACCCAGTACTTC.

The CDR3 here is CASSQLAGAGTGELFF. The CDR3 nucleotides are TGCGCCAGCAGCCAGCTAGCGGGGGCGGGCACCGGGGAGCTGTTTTTT. The chain carries TRBV5-1 and TRBJ2-2, with 10 bases matching TRBD2. The V and J ends lost 4 bases and 4 bases, in that order; junction bases with no gene match: 7. There are 16 residues in the CDR3. Per the germline V gene, CDR1 is SGHRS and CDR2 is YFSETQ.

J is TRBJ2-1 and V is TRBV9, with 10 bases lining up with TRBD2. CDR3 size: 17 residues. Germline V lookup: CDR1 SGDLS, CDR2 YYNGEE. The V segment lost 4 bases and the J segment 3 bases; nucleotides outside the gene matches: 10. The CDR3, as DNA: TGTGCCAGCAGCCCCCGGACTAGCGGAGGTGGCTACAATGAGCAGTTCTTC. This sequence encodes CASSPRTSGGGYNEQFF.

This chain joins TRBV4-3 and TRBJ1-2, with D maybe TRBD1 (5 bases). The germline V gene encodes CDR1 LGHNA and CDR2 YSLEER. This CDR3 region has 15 residues. Trimming left V 1 base short and J 7 bases short, with 16 bases between. CDR3 nucleotides: TGCGCCAGCAGCCAAGGTTTAGGAGGGGAAAGTGGCTACACCTTC. Its protein product is CASSQGLGGESGYTF.

This clone appeared once. The rearrangement uses TRBV2 and TRBJ2-7; D call uncertain. V lost 3 bases and J lost 0, with 9 bases in between. The germline gives CDR1 SNHLY, CDR2 FYNNEI. The CDR3 length is 14 residues. The CDR3 is CASSETGSSYEQYF. CDR3 bases: TGTGCCAGCAGTGAGACGGGCTCCTCCTACGAGCAGTACTTC. Using reference TRBV2 and TRBJ2-7 for the parts outside the CDR3, the full variable domain is EPEVTQTPSHQVTQMGQEVILRCVPISNHLYFYWYRQILGQKVEFLVSFYNNEISEKSEIFDDQFSVERPDGSNFTLKIRSTKLEDSAMYFCASSETGSSYEQYFGPGTRLTVT.

The chain combines TRBV7-2 with TRBJ2-3; the D is unclear. Germline V gene lookup returns CDR1 SGHTA and CDR2 FQGNSA. The CDR3 totals 13 residues. Trimming shortened V by 2 bases and J by 2 bases, and 5 bases separated the two germline ends. CDR3 sequence (DNA): TGTGCCAGCAGCTTATTTACCACAGATACGCAGTATTTT. Its protein product is CASSLFTTDTQYF.

V usage is TRBV18 and J usage is TRBJ1-2, with 8 bases matching TRBD1. V shed 3 bases and J 7 bases; nucleotides not matched to a gene: 10. Per germline, CDR1 KGHSH and CDR2 LQKENI. The CDR3 covers 15 residues. The CDR3: CASSPPGQAASGYTF. Here the CDR3 DNA reads TGTGCCAGCTCACCCCCGGGACAGGCGGCATCTGGCTACACCTTC.

The V gene is TRBV28, the J gene TRBJ2-7; 10 bases are shared with TRBD2. CDR1 and CDR2 (germline): MDHEN, SYDVKM. V gave up 1 base and J gave up 7 bases; unmatched junction bases: 16. CDR3 size: 18 residues. DNA for the CDR3: TGTGCCAGCAGTTTATCGGGGGGGGTTAGCGGGAGGTCTAAGGAGCAGTACTTC. Translating gives CASSLSGGVSGRSKEQYF.

This clone was found once. The chain joins TRBV5-1 to TRBJ1-1; possibly TRBD1 for D (6 bases). Trimming took off 1 base at V and 6 bases at J, with 16 bases between the two ends. The CDR3 covers 15 residues. The germline V gene encodes CDR1 SGHRS and CDR2 YFSETQ. The CDR3, as DNA: TGCGCCAGCAGCTTGCGGGGGGCGCGTTTATCTGAAGCTTTCTTT. This codes for CASSLRGARLSEAFF.